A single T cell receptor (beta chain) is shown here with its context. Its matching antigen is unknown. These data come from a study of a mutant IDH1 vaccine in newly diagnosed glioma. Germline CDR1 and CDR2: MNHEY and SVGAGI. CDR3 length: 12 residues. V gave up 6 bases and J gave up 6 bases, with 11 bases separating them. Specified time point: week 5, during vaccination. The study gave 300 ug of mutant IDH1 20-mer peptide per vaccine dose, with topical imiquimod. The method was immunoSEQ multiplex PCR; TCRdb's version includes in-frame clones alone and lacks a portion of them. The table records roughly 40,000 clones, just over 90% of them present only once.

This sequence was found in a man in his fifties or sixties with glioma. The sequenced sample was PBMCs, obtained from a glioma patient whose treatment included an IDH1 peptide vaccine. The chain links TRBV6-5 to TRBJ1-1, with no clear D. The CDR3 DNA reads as TGTGCCAGCAGCGCCCCTGGGGCTGAAGCTTTCTTT. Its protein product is CASSAPGAEAFF.